This TCR beta chain was captured in a study of T-cell memory formation after mild COVID-19. Whole-study results and caveats: Whether second-wave clones peaking at day 37 were SARS-CoV-2 specific went unconfirmed.

This clonotype was seen a few times. Its specificity is unknown. TCRdb recomputed calls from the 5' RACE reads with MiXCR, one row per CDR3 protein. The table records 170,000 or so distinct CDR3 sequences, about a fifth of them present only once. Sequenced: PBMCs or a T cell subset sorted from them (not recorded which). The sequence came from an adult woman who had mild COVID-19 (a few samples of this study predate the infection). Cell type and time point are not known.

The chain's CDR3 is CATSRITGGGYGYTF. The CDR3 region has the DNA TGTGCCACCAGCAGAATCACAGGGGGCGGCTATGGCTACACCTTC. This chain links TRBV15 with TRBJ1-2; TRBD1 agrees at 9 bases. The CDR3 consists of 15 residues. V was pared by 2 bases and J by 4 bases, with 5 bases of the junction left unmatched. Germline V gene sequence: CDR1 LNHNV, CDR2 YYDKDF (reference sequence).